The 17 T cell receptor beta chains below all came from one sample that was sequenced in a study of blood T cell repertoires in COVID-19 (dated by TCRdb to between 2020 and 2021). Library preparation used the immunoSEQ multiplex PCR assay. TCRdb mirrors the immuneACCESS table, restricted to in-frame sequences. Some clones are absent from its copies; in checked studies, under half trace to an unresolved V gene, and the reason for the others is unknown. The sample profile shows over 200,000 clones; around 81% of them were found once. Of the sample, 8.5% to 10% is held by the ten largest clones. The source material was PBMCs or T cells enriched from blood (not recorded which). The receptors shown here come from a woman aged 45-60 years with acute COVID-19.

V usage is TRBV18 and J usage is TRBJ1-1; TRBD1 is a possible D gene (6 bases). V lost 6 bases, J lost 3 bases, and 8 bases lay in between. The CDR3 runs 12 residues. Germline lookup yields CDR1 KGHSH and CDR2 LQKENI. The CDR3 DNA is TGTGCCAGCTCCTCAGGGGACACTGAAGCTTTCTTT. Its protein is CASSSGDTEAFF.

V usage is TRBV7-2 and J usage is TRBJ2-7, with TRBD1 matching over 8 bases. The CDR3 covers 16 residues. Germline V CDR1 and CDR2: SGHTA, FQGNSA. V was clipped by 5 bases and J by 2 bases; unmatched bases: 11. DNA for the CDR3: TGTGCCAGCAGCCTAGGGCGGACAGGGCAGACCTACGAGCAGTACTTC. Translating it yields CASSLGRTGQTYEQYF.

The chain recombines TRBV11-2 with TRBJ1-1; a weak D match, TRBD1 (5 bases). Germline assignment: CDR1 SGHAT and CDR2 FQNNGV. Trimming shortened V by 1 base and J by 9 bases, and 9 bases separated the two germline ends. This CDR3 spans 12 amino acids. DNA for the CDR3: TGTGCCAGCAGCTTAGTGGAGGGGAAAGCTTTCTTT. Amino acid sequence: CASSLVEGKAFF.

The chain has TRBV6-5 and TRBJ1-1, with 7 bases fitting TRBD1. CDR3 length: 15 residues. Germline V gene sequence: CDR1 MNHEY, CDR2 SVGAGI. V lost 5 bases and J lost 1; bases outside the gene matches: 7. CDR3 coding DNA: TGTGCCAGCAGTCGTAACAGGGGTTCGAACACTGAAGCTTTCTTT. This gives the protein CASSRNRGSNTEAFF.

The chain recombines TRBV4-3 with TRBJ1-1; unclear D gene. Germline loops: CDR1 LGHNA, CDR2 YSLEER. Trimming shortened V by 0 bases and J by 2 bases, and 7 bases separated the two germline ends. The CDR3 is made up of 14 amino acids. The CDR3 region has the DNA TGCGCCAGCAGCCAAGAGACAACTAACACTGAAGCTTTCTTT. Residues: CASSQETTNTEAFF.

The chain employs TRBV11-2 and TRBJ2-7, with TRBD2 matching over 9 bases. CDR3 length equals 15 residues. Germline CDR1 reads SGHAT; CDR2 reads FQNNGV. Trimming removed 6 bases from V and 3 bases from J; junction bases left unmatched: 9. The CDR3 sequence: CASRINLAGNYEQYF. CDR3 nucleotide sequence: TGTGCCAGCAGGATCAATCTAGCGGGGAACTACGAGCAGTACTTC.

The CDR3 region is CASSPGEYSTDTQYF. Here the CDR3 DNA reads TGTGCCAGCTCACCAGGAGAGTATAGCACAGATACGCAGTATTTT. J is TRBJ2-3 and V is TRBV18; D is unresolved. V was pared by 2 bases and J by 0 bases, with 9 bases between. This CDR3 has 15 amino acids. Germline V gene lookup returns CDR1 KGHSH and CDR2 LQKENI. The whole variable domain, remainder taken from reference TRBV18 and TRBJ2-3, is NAGVMQNPRHLVRRRGQEARLRCSPMKGHSHVYWYRQLPEEGLKFMVYLQKENIIDESGMPKERFSAEFPKEGPSILRIQQVVRGDSAAYFCASSPGEYSTDTQYFGPGTRLTVL.

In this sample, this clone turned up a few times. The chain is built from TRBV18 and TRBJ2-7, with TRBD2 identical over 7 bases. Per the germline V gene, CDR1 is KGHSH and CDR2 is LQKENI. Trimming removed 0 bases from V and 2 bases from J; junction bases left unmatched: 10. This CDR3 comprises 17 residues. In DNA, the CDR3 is TGTGCCAGCTCACCACCGAGGGCTAGCGGACCCACCTACGAGCAGTACTTC. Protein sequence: CASSPPRASGPTYEQYF.

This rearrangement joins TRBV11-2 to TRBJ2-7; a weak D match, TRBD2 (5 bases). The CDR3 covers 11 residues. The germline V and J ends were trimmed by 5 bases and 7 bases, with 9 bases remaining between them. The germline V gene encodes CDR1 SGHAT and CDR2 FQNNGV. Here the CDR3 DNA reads TGTGCCAGCAGCCCCCCGGGGGAGCAGTACTTC. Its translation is CASSPPGEQYF.

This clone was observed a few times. CDR3 DNA: TGTGCCAGCAGTTACTGGTCGGACACTGAAGCTTTCTTT. It encodes CASSYWSDTEAFF. The chain joins TRBV6-2 or TRBV6-3 to TRBJ1-1; D is unclear. Trimming cost V 1 base and J 3 bases, with 6 bases left between them. Germline CDR1 reads MNHEY; CDR2 reads SVGEGT. This CDR3 comprises 13 residues.

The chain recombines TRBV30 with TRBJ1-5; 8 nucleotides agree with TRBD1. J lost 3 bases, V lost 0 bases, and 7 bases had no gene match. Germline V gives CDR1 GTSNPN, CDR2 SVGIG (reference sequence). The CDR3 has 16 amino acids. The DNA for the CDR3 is TGTGCCTGGAGTGTACGAGACAGGGGACTCAATCAGCCCCAGCATTTT. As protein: CAWSVRDRGLNQPQHF.

CDR3 sequence: CASSPRGGYGYTF. In DNA, the CDR3 is TGTGCCAGCAGTCCTAGGGGGGGCTATGGCTACACCTTC. The chain uses TRBV28 and TRBJ1-2; tentatively, D is TRBD1 (6 bases). The V and J ends lost 5 bases and 4 bases respectively, with 11 bases between them. Per the germline V gene, CDR1 is MDHEN and CDR2 is SYDVKM. The CDR3 covers 13 residues.

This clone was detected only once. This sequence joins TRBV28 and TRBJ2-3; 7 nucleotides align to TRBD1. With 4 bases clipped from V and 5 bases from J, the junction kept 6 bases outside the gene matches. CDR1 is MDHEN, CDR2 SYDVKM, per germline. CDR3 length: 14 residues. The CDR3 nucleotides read TGTGCCAGCAGTTCAACAGGGGTCGGAGATACGCAGTATTTT. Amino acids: CASSSTGVGDTQYF.

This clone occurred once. CDR3 region: CASSLGTVSYNSPLHF. CDR3 coding DNA: TGTGCCAGCAGCTTGGGCACAGTTTCTTATAATTCACCCCTCCACTTT. V and J are TRBV13 and TRBJ1-6; D ambiguous. With 3 bases removed from V and 4 bases from J, the gap between germline ends came to 13 bases. The CDR3 is 16 residues long. From germline, CDR1 is PRHDT and CDR2 FYEKMQ (reference sequence).

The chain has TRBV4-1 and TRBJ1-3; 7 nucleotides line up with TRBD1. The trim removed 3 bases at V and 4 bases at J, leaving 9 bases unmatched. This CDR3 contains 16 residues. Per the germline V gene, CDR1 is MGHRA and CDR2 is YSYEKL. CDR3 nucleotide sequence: TGCGCCAGCAGCCAGGAAGACAGGGCGGGGGGAAACACCATATATTTT. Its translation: CASSQEDRAGGNTIYF.

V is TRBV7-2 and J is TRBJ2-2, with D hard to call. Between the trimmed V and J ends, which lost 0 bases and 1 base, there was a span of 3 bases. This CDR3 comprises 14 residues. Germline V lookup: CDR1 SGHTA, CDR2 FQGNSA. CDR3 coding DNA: TGTGCCAGCAGCTTAGCACAGAACACCGGGGAGCTGTTTTTT. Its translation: CASSLAQNTGELFF.

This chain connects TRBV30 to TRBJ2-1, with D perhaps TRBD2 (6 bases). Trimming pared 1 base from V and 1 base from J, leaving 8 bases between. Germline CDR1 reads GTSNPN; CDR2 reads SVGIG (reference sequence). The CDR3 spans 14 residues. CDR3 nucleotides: TGTGCCTGGAGTGGTGGGGGGTCCTACAATGAGCAGTTCTTC. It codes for CAWSGGGSYNEQFF.